This TCR beta chain originates from a study of control samples from healthy donors and cancer patients. The repertoire was sequenced with immunoSEQ multiplex PCR; TCRdb's copy has only in-frame clones and lacks some. This table holds 120,000 to 150,000 clones, 89% found once. The CDR3 sequence is 14 residues long. The germline gives CDR1 SGHTA, CDR2 FQGNSA. V shed 8 bases and J shed 2 bases, with 14 bases lying between them. Material: blood. This TCR derives from a man younger than 45 in good health. This rearrangement joins TRBV7-2 to TRBJ2-3; TRBD2 might be the D (6 bases). CDR3 loop: CASAPEGFTDTQYF. The CDR3 DNA is TGTGCCAGCGCCCCGGAGGGGTTCACAGATACGCAGTATTTT.